A single sample gave rise to the 16 T cell receptor beta chains below, sequenced in a study of CD8 T cells in Susac syndrome. When the RNA was reverse transcribed, random hexamers were used with an input of roughly 0.5 to 1 ug. TCRdb re-called the immunoSEQ multiplex PCR reads through MiXCR, storing one row per CDR3 protein. The profile covers 84,000 or so distinct CDR3 sequences, with 85% to 95% appearing a single time and 0.45% to 0.5% taken by the ten largest. The sequenced sample was CD8+ T cells from PBMCs. The receptors were gathered from a human donor with Susac syndrome.

This chain links TRBV18 with TRBJ2-4, with D uncertain. V lost 2 bases and J lost 2, with 7 bases in between. Per germline, CDR1 KGHSH and CDR2 LQKENI. CDR3 length: 14 amino acids. The CDR3 loop is CASSPVASKNIQYF. The CDR3 DNA reads as TGTGCCAGCTCACCAGTGGCGTCCAAAAACATTCAGTACTTC.

The chain joins TRBV6-5 to TRBJ2-5, with 10 bases that match TRBD2. V shed 8 bases and J 4 bases; nucleotides not matched to a gene: 7. CDR1 is MNHEY and CDR2 is SVGAGI in the germline V gene. This CDR3 comprises 14 residues. CDR3 loop: CASAGTSARETQYF. DNA of the CDR3: TGTGCCAGCGCAGGGACTAGCGCTCGAGAGACCCAGTACTTC.

This clonotype was observed once. The rearrangement uses TRBV14 and TRBJ2-1; 9 positions agree with TRBD2. CDR1 is SGHDN, CDR2 FVKESK, per germline. Unmatched junction bases numbered 13, after V lost 1 base and J lost 3 bases. The CDR3 loop spans 19 amino acids. The CDR3 loop reads CASSQGDDSGSVNYNEQFF. The CDR3 DNA follows: TGTGCCAGCAGCCAAGGAGATGATAGCGGGAGCGTCAACTACAATGAGCAGTTCTTC.

V usage is TRBV7-2 and J usage is TRBJ2-1, with 9 nucleotides matching TRBD2. Per the germline V gene, CDR1 is SGHTA and CDR2 is FQGNSA. The CDR3 totals 16 residues. Losses at the gene ends were 5 bases for V and 3 bases for J; bases not matched to a gene: 8. The CDR3 region is CASSPSWTSDYNEQFF. As DNA, the CDR3 is TGTGCCAGCAGCCCTAGCTGGACTAGCGACTACAATGAGCAGTTCTTC.

The chain links TRBV4-1 to TRBJ2-6; D is ambiguous. The CDR3 consists of 15 residues. V was pared by 5 bases and J by 4 bases, with 12 bases between. Germline V gene sequence: CDR1 MGHRA, CDR2 YSYEKL. CDR3 DNA: TGCGCCAGCAGCACCGGGCTTGGAGGGGCCAACGTCCTGACTTTC. This codes for CASSTGLGGANVLTF.

This chain connects TRBV12-3 or TRBV12-4 to TRBJ2-5; 7 bases line up with TRBD2. The CDR3 sequence is 13 residues long. V trimming: 6 bases; J trimming: 3 bases; junction bases outside the gene matches: 4. CDR3 amino acids: CASRTGGKETQYF. CDR3 bases: TGTGCCAGCAGAACGGGAGGAAAAGAGACCCAGTACTTC.

The chain is built from TRBV15 and TRBJ2-2; TRBD1 matches 11 bases. The CDR3 extends over 13 amino acids. The germline CDR1 and CDR2 sequences are LNHNV and YYDKDF (reference sequence). The V gene end was trimmed by 8 bases and the J gene end by 7 bases; junction bases not matched to a gene: 3. CDR3 nucleotide sequence: TGTGCCACCGGGACAGGGGGGCACGGGGAGCTGTTTTTT. Protein: CATGTGGHGELFF. Full variable domain (missing parts from reference TRBV15 and TRBJ2-2): DAMVIQNPRYQVTQFGKPVTLSCSQTLNHNVMYWYQQKSSQAPKLLFHYYDKDFNNEADTPDNFQSRRPNTSFCFLDIRSPGLGDTAMYLCATGTGGHGELFFGEGSRLTVL.

V and J are TRBV25-1 and TRBJ2-3; D gene unclear. Trimming removed 0 bases at V and 4 bases at J, with 2 bases between. The CDR3 length is 12 residues. Germline-derived CDR1 and CDR2 are MGHDK and SYGVNS. CDR3: CASSEYPDTQYF. The CDR3 DNA is TGTGCCAGCAGTGAATATCCAGATACGCAGTATTTT.

The chain recombines TRBV20-1 with TRBJ2-5, with D unresolved. This CDR3 region has 15 residues. CDR1 and CDR2 (germline): DFQATT, SNEGSKA (reference sequence). V was trimmed by 1 base and J by 4 bases, leaving 16 bases between them. CDR3 bases: TGCAGTGCTAGAGGTCTAGGCGCCCACGGAGAGACCCAGTACTTC. Translating gives CSARGLGAHGETQYF.

This sequence joins TRBV6-1 and TRBJ1-2; the match to TRBD1 covers 7 bases. The germline CDR1 and CDR2 sequences are MNHNS and SASEGT. V lost 7 bases to trimming and J lost 4 bases; unmatched junction nucleotides: 18. There are 17 residues in the CDR3. The CDR3: CASNPDRADSPGYGYTF. For the CDR3, the DNA is TGTGCCAGCAACCCCGACAGGGCGGACAGTCCTGGCTATGGCTACACCTTC.

This clonotype showed up just a few times. V usage is TRBV4-2 and J usage is TRBJ2-2; D uncertain. CDR3 length equals 12 residues. Germline-derived CDR1 and CDR2 are LGHNA and YNFKEQ. V lost 4 bases, J lost 3 bases, and 3 bases lay in between. The CDR3 DNA follows: TGTGCCAGCAGCCCCTACACCGGGGAGCTGTTTTTT. Amino acid sequence: CASSPYTGELFF.

The rearrangement links TRBV20-1 to TRBJ2-1; D uncertain. Trimming took 2 bases from V and 5 from J, leaving 4 bases between them. The CDR3 consists of 11 residues. The germline V gene encodes CDR1 DFQATT and CDR2 SNEGSKA (reference sequence). The CDR3 here is CSARLDNEQFF. The CDR3 DNA reads as TGCAGTGCTAGACTCGACAATGAGCAGTTCTTC.

J is TRBJ1-5 and V is TRBV6-2 or TRBV6-3; no definite D call. Germline lookup yields CDR1 MNHEY and CDR2 SVGEGT. The V end lost 4 bases, the J end lost 0 bases, and 10 bases lay between the germline ends. CDR3 length: 15 residues. CDR3 nucleotide sequence: TGTGCCAGCAGTTCCGGACGGTTTAGCAATCAGCCCCAGCATTTT. The encoded protein is CASSSGRFSNQPQHF.

The chain's CDR3 is CASSQWTSENNEQFF. The CDR3 bases are TGTGCCAGCAGCCAGTGGACTAGCGAGAACAATGAGCAGTTCTTC. The chain links TRBV14 to TRBJ2-1, with TRBD2 identical over 9 bases. The V gene's germline CDR1 is SGHDN and CDR2 FVKESK. J gave up 5 bases and V 3 bases, and 5 bases lay outside the gene matches. The length of the CDR3 is 15 residues.

The chain recombines TRBV7-8 with TRBJ2-7; D is ambiguous. Germline CDR1 reads SGHVS; CDR2 reads FQNEAQ. The ends were cut back, 1 base at V and 2 bases at J, with 6 bases in the middle. The CDR3 spans 13 residues. In DNA form, the CDR3 reads TGTGCCAGCAGCTTAGGAAGACCCTACGAGCAGTACTTC. Its translation: CASSLGRPYEQYF.

The V gene is TRBV27, the J gene TRBJ2-7; 7 nucleotides agree with TRBD1. The CDR3 is 13 residues long. Trimming took 6 bases from V and 5 from J; bases not matched to a gene: 7. CDR1 and CDR2 (germline): MNHEY, SMNVEV (reference sequence). The CDR3 sequence is CASRSGGWDEQYF. CDR3 in DNA: TGTGCCAGCAGGTCAGGGGGTTGGGACGAGCAGTACTTC.